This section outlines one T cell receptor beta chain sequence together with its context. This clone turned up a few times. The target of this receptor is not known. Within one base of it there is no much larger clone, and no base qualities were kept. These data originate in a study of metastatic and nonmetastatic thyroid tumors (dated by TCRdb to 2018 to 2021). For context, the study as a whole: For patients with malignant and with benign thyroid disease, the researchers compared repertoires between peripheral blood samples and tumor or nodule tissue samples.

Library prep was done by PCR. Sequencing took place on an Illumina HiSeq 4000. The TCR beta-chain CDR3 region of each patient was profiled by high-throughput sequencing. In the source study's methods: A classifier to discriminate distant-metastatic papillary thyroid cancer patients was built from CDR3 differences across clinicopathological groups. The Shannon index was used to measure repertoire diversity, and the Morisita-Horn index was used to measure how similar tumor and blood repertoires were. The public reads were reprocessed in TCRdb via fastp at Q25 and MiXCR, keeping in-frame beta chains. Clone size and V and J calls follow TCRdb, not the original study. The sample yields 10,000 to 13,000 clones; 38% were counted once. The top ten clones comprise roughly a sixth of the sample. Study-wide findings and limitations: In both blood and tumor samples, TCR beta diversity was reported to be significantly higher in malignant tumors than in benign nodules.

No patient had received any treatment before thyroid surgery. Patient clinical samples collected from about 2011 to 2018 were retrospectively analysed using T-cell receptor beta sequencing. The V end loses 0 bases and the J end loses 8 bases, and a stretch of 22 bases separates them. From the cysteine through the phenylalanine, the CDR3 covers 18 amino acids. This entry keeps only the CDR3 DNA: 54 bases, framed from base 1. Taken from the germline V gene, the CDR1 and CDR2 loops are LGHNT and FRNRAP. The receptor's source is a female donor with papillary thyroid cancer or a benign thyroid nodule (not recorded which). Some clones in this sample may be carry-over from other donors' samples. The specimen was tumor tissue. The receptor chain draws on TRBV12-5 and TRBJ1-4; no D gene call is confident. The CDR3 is CASGLVAGDDRMMEKLFF. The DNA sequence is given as TGTGCTAGTGGTTTGGTAGCGGGTGATGATCGAATGATGGAAAAACTGTTTTTT.